The clone carrying this T cell receptor beta chain has more than one count but fewer than ten. Its antigen remains unidentified. The data were taken from a study of OX40 agonist ivuxolimab in advanced cancers. Overall study findings and caveats: By week 6 at 0.1 to 3.0 mg/kg, blood CD4+ and CD8+ T cells had expanded clonally.

The length of the CDR3 is 14 residues. Per germline, CDR1 MNHEY and CDR2 SVGAGI. Trimming removed 4 bases from V and 4 bases from J, with 12 bases in between. Sequenced by immunoSEQ multiplex PCR; TCRdb stores in-frame clones only, minus some. The sample lists 57,000 or so clones, 84% occurring once. The receptor was isolated from an adult with an advanced solid tumor such as melanoma, head and neck, liver or kidney cancer. The material was CD4+ or CD8+ T cells sorted from blood, obtained in a trial of the OX40 agonist ivuxolimab. The chain combines TRBV6-5 with TRBJ2-3; possibly TRBD1 or TRBD2 for D (5 bases each). For the CDR3, the DNA is TGTGCCAGCAGTTTCTTACGGGACCCAGATACGCAGTATTTT. Its translation: CASSFLRDPDTQYF.